Below, 3 T cell receptor beta chains from the same sample are listed, as sequenced in a study of cytomegalovirus exposure and HLA in healthy donors. Both 60 Vbeta primers and 13 Jbeta primers went into the PCR. Sequenced by immunoSEQ multiplex PCR; TCRdb stores in-frame clones only, minus some. The repertoire holds approximately 200,000 clones, with about four fifths as singletons. Source material: PBMCs. Receptor source: a girl aged 5 to 17 in good health and CMV-seropositive.

The V call is TRBV11-2, the J call TRBJ2-5; 8 bases are shared with TRBD2. This CDR3 spans 15 amino acids. Germline CDR1 reads SGHAT; CDR2 reads FQNNGV. The V and J ends lost 3 bases and 4 bases, in that order; junction bases with no gene match: 7. The CDR3 DNA sequence: TGTGCCAGCAGCTTCGGGGGCGGGGGGCGAGAGACCCAGTACTTC. Encoded protein: CASSFGGGGRETQYF.

The chain links TRBV19 to TRBJ1-2; 7 nucleotides align to TRBD1. There are 14 residues in the CDR3. Trimming cost V 4 bases and J 1 base; bases outside gene matches: 3. Germline loops: CDR1 LNHDA, CDR2 SQIVND (reference sequence). CDR3 DNA: TGTGCCAGTAGTAGGGGACAGTATAACTATGGCTACACCTTC. Amino acids: CASSRGQYNYGYTF.

Only one count was recorded for this clone. V is TRBV7-2 and J is TRBJ1-2, with unresolved D. The CDR3 contains 16 residues. Germline lookup yields CDR1 SGHTA and CDR2 FQGNSA. The V and J ends lost 1 base and 1 base respectively, with 13 bases between them. For the CDR3, the DNA is TGTGCCAGCAGCTTAGAGGTGGGCAGCCTTAACTATGGCTACACCTTC. It yields the protein CASSLEVGSLNYGYTF.